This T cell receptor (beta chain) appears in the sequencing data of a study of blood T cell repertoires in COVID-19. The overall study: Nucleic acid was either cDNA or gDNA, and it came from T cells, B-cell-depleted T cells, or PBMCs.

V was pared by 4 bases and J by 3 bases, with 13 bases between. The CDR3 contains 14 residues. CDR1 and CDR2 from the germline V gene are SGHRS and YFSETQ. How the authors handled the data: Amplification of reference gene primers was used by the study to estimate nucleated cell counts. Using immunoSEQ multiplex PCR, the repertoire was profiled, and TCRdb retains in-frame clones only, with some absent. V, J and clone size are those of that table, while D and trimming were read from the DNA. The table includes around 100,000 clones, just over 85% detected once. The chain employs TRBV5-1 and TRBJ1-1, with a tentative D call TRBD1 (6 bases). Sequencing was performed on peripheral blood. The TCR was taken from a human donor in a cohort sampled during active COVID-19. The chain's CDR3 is CASSPRGFDTEAFF. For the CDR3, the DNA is TGCGCCAGCAGCCCCAGGGGTTTTGACACTGAAGCTTTCTTT.